A selection of T cell receptor beta chains follows, all from one sample in a study of post-analysis software for immune sequencing data. TCRdb analysed the PCR reads with MiXCR anew, one entry per CDR3 protein. The sample has roughly 650,000 distinct CDR3 sequences; around 64% are singletons. Input material: blood. All receptors come from a girl aged 2-10 years with multiple sclerosis. Each CDR3 is given with its conserved first and last residue. A D gene is named only where the DNA matches it firmly. A clone size is listed for some rows: how often the clone was seen (once, few, many), or a class if it is expanded.

clone size	D gene	V gene	J gene	CDR3 DNA	CDR3 protein
.	TRBD1	TRBV2	TRBJ1-2	TGTGCCAGCAAAACAGGGGATGGCTACACCTTC	CASKTGDGYTF
.	.	TRBV6-1	TRBJ2-7	TGTGCCAGCAGGGCAACAGGGGGAGGGCTCTACGAGCAGTACTTC	CASRATGGGLYEQYF
.	TRBD2	TRBV7-2	TRBJ2-3	TGTGCCAGCAGCTTTTCGGGAGGGCCGGGAGATACGCAGTATTTT	CASSFSGGPGDTQYF
.	.	TRBV12-3/TRBV12-4	TRBJ1-5	TGTGCCAGCAGTTTAGTTCGTCAGCCCCAGCATTTT	CASSLVRQPQHF
.	TRBD1	TRBV29-1	TRBJ2-7	TGCAGCGGAAGCACCGGGACAGGGACCTACGAGCAGTACTTC	CSGSTGTGTYEQYF
.	TRBD1	TRBV12-3/TRBV12-4	TRBJ2-5	TGTGCCAGCAGTCTCTCTCCAGGGGGAATCCAAGAGACCCAGTACTTC	CASSLSPGGIQETQYF
.	.	TRBV7-9	TRBJ1-6	TGTGCCAGCAGCTTAGAGAGCAGGGCCAATTCACCCCTCCACTTT	CASSLESRANSPLHF
.	.	TRBV7-2	TRBJ2-3	TGTGCCAGCAGTAGTCTAAGCCCAGATACGCAGTATTTT	CASSSLSPDTQYF
.	.	TRBV5-5	TRBJ2-5	TGTGCCAGCACCGAGCAGGGAAGGCAAGAGACCCAGTACTTC	CASTEQGRQETQYF
.	.	TRBV10-3	TRBJ2-5	TGTGCCATCAGTAGCATCGACATCCAAGAGACCCAGTACTTC	CAISSIDIQETQYF
.	TRBD2	TRBV27	TRBJ2-4	TGTGCCAGCAGTTTACGAGGACTAGGAGAGGACATTCAGTACTTC	CASSLRGLGEDIQYF
.	.	TRBV29-1	TRBJ2-1	TGCAGCGTTGTAGAGTGGGATGAGCAGTTCTTC	CSVVEWDEQFF
.	TRBD2	TRBV7-9	TRBJ2-1	TGTGCCAGCAGCCATCATACTAGCGGAGCAACCTACAATGAGCAGTTCTTC	CASSHHTSGATYNEQFF
.	.	TRBV20-1	TRBJ1-1	TGCAGTGCTAGGAAGGGAGGGGCTGAAGCTTTCTTT	CSARKGGAEAFF
few	TRBD2	TRBV6-2/TRBV6-3	TRBJ2-5	TGTGCCAGCAGCCCGGGACTAGCGGGACCGGGGCAGTACTTC	CASSPGLAGPGQYF
.	.	TRBV7-6	TRBJ2-1	TGTGCCAGCAGCTCAGAGACAGGAGTTGGTGAGCAGTTCTTC	CASSSETGVGEQFF
few	TRBD1	TRBV29-1	TRBJ2-3	TGCAGCGTCCGACCGGGACAGGGGCGAGCAGATATGCAGTATTTT	CSVRPGQGRADMQYF
.	.	TRBV5-1	TRBJ2-3	TGCGCCAGCAGCTCCAGGGCCCCGGGGGTGATGCGGGACTGGTCCACAGATACGCAGTATTTT	CASSSRAPGVMRDWSTDTQYF
.	TRBD2	TRBV6-6	TRBJ2-5	TGTGCCAGCAGTCCCAGCGGGAGTGAGACTCAGTACTTC	CASSPSGSETQYF
.	.	TRBV20-1	TRBJ2-6	TGCAGTGCTAGAGATGAACAGAACTCTGGGGCCAACGTCCTGACTTTC	CSARDEQNSGANVLTF
.	.	TRBV6-5	TRBJ1-1	TGTGCCAGCAGTTACTCGGCGGAGGGTGAAGCTTTCTTT	CASSYSAEGEAFF
.	.	TRBV5-5	TRBJ1-2	TGTGCCAGCAGTCCATTCGACCGGGAAGGATATGGCTACACCTTC	CASSPFDREGYGYTF
few	TRBD2	TRBV27	TRBJ2-1	TGTGCCAGCAGTTTATCCGGACTAGCGACCTACAATGAGCAGTTCTTC	CASSLSGLATYNEQFF
once	TRBD2	TRBV7-2	TRBJ2-1	TGTGCCAGCAGCTCGCAACTAGCGGGGGGGCCCTCCTTCTCCTACAATGAGCAGTTCTTC	CASSSQLAGGPSFSYNEQFF
few	.	TRBV20-1	TRBJ1-5	TGCAGTGCTAGGCTGAATCCGGGGGCCAATCAGCCCCAGCATTTT	CSARLNPGANQPQHF
.	.	TRBV29-1	TRBJ1-1	TGCAGCGTTGCTCAGGGACCTCGGAACACTGAAGCTTTCTTT	CSVAQGPRNTEAFF
.	.	TRBV10-2	TRBJ1-2	TGCGCCAGGACAGGCTATGGCTACACCTTC	CARTGYGYTF
.	.	TRBV20-1	TRBJ2-7	TGCAGTGCTAGAGATGCCGCGACCTACGAGCAGTACTTC	CSARDAATYEQYF
.	.	TRBV27	TRBJ2-7	TGTGCCAGCAGTTTTAGGGACCCTTCCTACGAGCAGTACTTC	CASSFRDPSYEQYF
few	.	TRBV20-1	TRBJ2-3	TGCAGTGCTTGGACTAGCACAGATACGCAGTATTTT	CSAWTSTDTQYF
once	TRBD1	TRBV7-9	TRBJ1-5	TGTGCCAGCAGCTTAAACAGGGGGAATCCGGGCAATCAGCCCCAGCATTTT	CASSLNRGNPGNQPQHF
.	.	TRBV10-2	TRBJ1-1	TGCGCCAGCAAATTCCGGGGGGGTGAAGCTTTCTTT	CASKFRGGEAFF
.	.	TRBV20-1	TRBJ2-1	TGCAGTGCTAGAGATGTGGCGTTCTCCTACAATGAGCAGTTCTTC	CSARDVAFSYNEQFF
.	.	TRBV6-2/TRBV6-3	TRBJ1-2	TGTGCCAGCAGTTACCCGAGACAGTTGGGTCATGGCTACACCTTC	CASSYPRQLGHGYTF